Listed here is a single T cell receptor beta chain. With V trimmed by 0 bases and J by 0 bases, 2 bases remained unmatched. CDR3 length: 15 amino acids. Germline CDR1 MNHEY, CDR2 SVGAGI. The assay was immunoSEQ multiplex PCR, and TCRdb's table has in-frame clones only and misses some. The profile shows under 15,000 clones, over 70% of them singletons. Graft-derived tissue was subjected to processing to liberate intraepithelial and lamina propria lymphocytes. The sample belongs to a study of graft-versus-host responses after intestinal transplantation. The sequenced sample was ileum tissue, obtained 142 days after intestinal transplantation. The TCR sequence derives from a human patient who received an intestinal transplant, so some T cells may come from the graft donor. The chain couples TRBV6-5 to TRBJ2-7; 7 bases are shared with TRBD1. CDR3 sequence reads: CASSYSGDSSYEQYF. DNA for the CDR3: TGTGCCAGCAGTTACTCGGGGGACAGCTCCTACGAGCAGTACTTC.